The text below deals with one TCR beta chain. As yet, its antigen is unknown. These data originate in a study of cytomegalovirus exposure and HLA in healthy donors. Study-level results: Other equally common chains were less clonally expanded than HLA-associated TCR beta chains, a later analysis showed. A later analysis reportedly found fewer N-insertions in an Asian-associated ancestry cluster than the roughly 670-donor mean. Later analysis demonstrated an association between a missense DCLRE1C variant and TCR beta V- and J-gene trimming.

A multiplex PCR was run with 60 Vbeta primers and 13 Jbeta primers. Original processing methods: It was a later analysis that counted about 80 million unique TCR beta chains, of which 9.5 million to 14 million were shared. The repertoire was sequenced with immunoSEQ multiplex PCR; TCRdb's copy has only in-frame clones and lacks some. D and trimming were read from the DNA, whereas the V and J calls and clone size are those reported in that table. The sample includes some 97,000 clones, 79% of them seen just once. Germline CDR1 reads SGHRS; CDR2 reads YFSETQ. CDR3 length equals 15 residues. Losses at the gene ends were 3 bases for V and 2 bases for J; bases not matched to a gene: 7.

Sequenced: PBMCs. The chain uses TRBV5-1 and TRBJ2-5, with 7 bases aligning to TRBD1. The sequence was obtained from a female donor in good health and CMV-seropositive. CDR3 protein: CASSSGTDRQETQYF. The CDR3 DNA follows: TGCGCCAGCAGCTCGGGGACAGATCGGCAAGAGACCCAGTACTTC.